This record concerns one T cell receptor beta chain sequence. Its antigen remains unknown. These data come from a study of T cells expressing NK-cell markers. Overall study: The eight sequenced donors comprised seven who were HCMV-seropositive and one who was seronegative.

General study points: Four donors showed these clonotypes also leading the CD3+CD56-NKG2C+ fraction. In about six donors, dominant CD3+CD56+NKG2C+ clonotypes ranked among the top 10 CD8+ clonotypes.

Reanalyzing the 5' RACE reads, TCRdb keeps one entry per CDR3 protein, without DNA. Its table records roughly 390,000 distinct CDR3 sequences. Germline CDR1 SGHVS, CDR2 FQNEAQ. The CDR3 runs to 13 residues. This receptor was identified in a man aged 18 to 69 in good health. The sample consisted of blood T cells: a sorted CD56 or NKG2C T cell subset, CD4+ or CD8+ T cells, or bulk PBMC T cells (not recorded which). The chain joins TRBV7-8 to TRBJ2-7; absent DNA, TCRdb's TRBD1 call cannot be checked. CDR3 protein: CASSFEQGREQYF.